This section outlines one TCR beta chain sequence together with its context. Its cognate antigen has yet to be identified. The sample holds no much larger clone one base away, and base qualities are not on file. The germline V gene supplies CDR1 SQVTM and CDR2 ANQGSEA. From the cysteine up to the phenylalanine, the CDR3 has a length of 11 residues. Kept here is only the CDR3 DNA, which spans 33 bases and is read in frame from base 1. At the junction V is shortened by 2 bases and J by 1 base, with 2 bases in between. The data originate from a study of T cells after yellow fever vaccination (dated by TCRdb to between 2018 and 2020). For the study in its entirety: The SMART-Seq v4 Ultra Low Input RNA kit was used to prepare libraries from fractions with low cell numbers. Bulk TCR alpha and beta repertoires were sequenced longitudinally to track T-cell clones before and after primary and booster YFV17D yellow fever vaccination. Two healthy male donors, one aged 18 to 30 and one aged 30 to 40 years, made up the cohort. Blood was drawn at multiple timepoints before and after primary and secondary immunization, with bulk PBMC replicates and cell subsets isolated. Broader findings and caveats from the paper: Because only a couple of donors were included in the study, the extent to which the findings can be generalized is limited. The secondary T-cell response was found to be weaker but faster than the primary response, with a peak reached on day 5 rather than on day 15. A small share of clonotypes occurred in both CD4 and CD8 compartments, likely arising from convergent recombination. Most clones expanded after primary vaccination (approximately 95% of CD4 and approximately 86% of CD8) were re-detected after the booster, suggesting that broad memory maintenance occurred. Computational filtering was required because FACS-sorted repertoires could contain abundant contaminating clonotypes from the bulk population.

TCR cDNA was made using 5'RACE template switching, a step that added a universal primer site and unique molecular identifiers. Priming for cDNA synthesis came from both the TCR alpha and TCR beta constant segments. Library amplification involved two PCR steps, and the second step added sample barcodes and sequencing adapters. Sequencing of the libraries was done on either Illumina HiSeq 2500 (2x100 bp) or NovaSeq (2x150 bp). As for the authors' bioinformatics: MIGEC was used to demultiplex reads and collapse the reads into UMI consensus sequences, and MiXCR was used for V(D)J alignment. Vaccine-responding clonotypes were defined with edgeR using replicate PBMC samples, requiring FDR below 0.01 and a log2 fold change above 5 up to day 15. Bulk clonotypes were assigned CD4 or CD8 identity according to which sequenced CD4 or CD8 repertoire held them at higher abundance. TCRdb redid the processing of the public reads, applying fastp at Q25 and MiXCR, and retained in-frame beta chains. Rows are unified per CDR3 protein, each entry keeping the most common DNA and genes. The V and J calls shown here were made by TCRdb, not taken from the authors' results. In all, the sample holds approximately 300,000 distinct CDR3 sequences, and around 6.8% of those were seen once. The top ten clones comprise 15% to 20% of the sample.

Explained via the paper, the treatment or condition label denotes: live attenuated yellow fever vaccine strain. Two biological replicates of bulk PBMCs were collected at each blood-draw timepoint. A standard Ficoll-Paque protocol was used to isolate PBMCs from peripheral blood. TriZol was used to extract RNA from bulk PBMCs, from CD4 and CD8 fractions, and from dextramer-positive and dextramer-negative fractions. Sequencing was performed on PBMCs, taken around 45 days after the first yellow fever vaccination. The chain is encoded by TRBV29-1 joined to TRBJ1-1, with no confidently assigned D gene. This receptor was obtained from a man in his late teens or twenties who received the YFV17D yellow fever vaccine. The sequenced DNA: TGCAGCGTTGAACAGAACACTGAAGCTTTCTTT. Translation gives CSVEQNTEAFF.